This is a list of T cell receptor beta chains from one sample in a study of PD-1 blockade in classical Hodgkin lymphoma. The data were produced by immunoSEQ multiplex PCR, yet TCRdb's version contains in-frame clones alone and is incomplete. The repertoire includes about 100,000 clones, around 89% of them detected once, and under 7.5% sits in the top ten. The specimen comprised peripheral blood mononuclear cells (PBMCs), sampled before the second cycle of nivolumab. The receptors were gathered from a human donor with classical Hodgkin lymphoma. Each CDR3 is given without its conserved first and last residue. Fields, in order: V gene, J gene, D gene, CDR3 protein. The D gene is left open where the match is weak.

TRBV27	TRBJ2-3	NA	ASSLRPDTQY
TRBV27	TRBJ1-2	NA	ASRSIIRTAFWGYT
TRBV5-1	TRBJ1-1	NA	ASSLIYTNTEAF
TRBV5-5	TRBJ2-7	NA	ASSLEQTRSEQY
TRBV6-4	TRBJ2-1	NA	ASSDSWGPNYNEQF
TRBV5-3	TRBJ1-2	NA	ARSLVVGGYT
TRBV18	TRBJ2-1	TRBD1	ASSPPGQGVNEQF
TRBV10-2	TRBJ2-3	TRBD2	ASRLAGGADTQY
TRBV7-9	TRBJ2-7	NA	ASSHSSEQY
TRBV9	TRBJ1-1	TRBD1	ASSVKGAMAEAF
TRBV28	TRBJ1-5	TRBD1	ASSLEGATQPQH
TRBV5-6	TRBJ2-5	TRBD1	ASSQIERTGIGH
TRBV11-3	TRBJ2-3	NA	ASSLDTDTQY